The rows below give T cell receptor beta chains drawn from one sample of a study of beta chain features in type 1 diabetes. Profiling relied on immunoSEQ multiplex PCR, and the TCRdb table lists in-frame clones only, not all of them. This table has 310,000 or so clones, 9.3% appearing once. The material sequenced was central memory CD4+ T cells from blood. The origin of the receptors is a man aged 25 to 45 with type 1 diabetes. The CDR3 runs from the conserved cysteine through the conserved F or W. Fields, in order: J gene, clone size, D gene, V gene, CDR3 protein, CDR3 DNA. A D gene is named only where the DNA matches it firmly. The size entry is marked missing in some rows and otherwise reads once, few, many or a size class.

>TRBJ1-4|few|.|TRBV7-9
CASSLVEGGKLFF
TGTGCCAGCAGCTTAGTGGAGGGTGGAAAACTGTTTTTT
>TRBJ2-3|.|TRBD2|TRBV18
CASSGGDTQYF
TGTGCCAGCTCCGGGGGGGATACGCAGTATTTT
>TRBJ1-2|.|.|TRBV11-2
CASSLDSLPGSNYGYTF
TGTGCCAGCAGCTTAGATAGTTTACCCGGGAGTAACTATGGCTACACCTTC
>TRBJ2-3|.|.|TRBV29-1
CSVEGARTDTQYF
TGCAGCGTTGAAGGGGCTCGCACAGATACGCAGTATTTT
>TRBJ2-1|.|TRBD2|TRBV9
CASSVVDGSGGYNEQFF
TGTGCCAGCAGCGTAGTAGACGGCAGCGGGGGCTACAATGAGCAGTTCTTC
>TRBJ1-6|.|.|TRBV6-1
CASSRDPAGSPLHF
TGTGCCAGCAGTCGGGACCCGGCAGGGTCACCCCTCCACTTT
>TRBJ2-7|.|TRBD1|TRBV7-2
CASSIRRGLLSEQYF
TGTGCCAGCAGCATACGCAGGGGGCTATTGTCCGAGCAGTACTTC
>TRBJ2-5|many|.|TRBV5-6
CASSREETQYF
TGTGCCAGCAGCCGTGAAGAGACCCAGTACTTC
>TRBJ2-1|many|TRBD1|TRBV27
CASRTGTYNEQFF
TGTGCCAGCAGGACAGGGACATACAATGAGCAGTTCTTC
>TRBJ2-2|few|TRBD2|TRBV5-4
CASSQGLAGAANTGELFF
TGTGCCAGCAGCCAGGGACTAGCGGGGGCCGCGAACACCGGGGAGCTGTTTTTT
>TRBJ2-7|few|.|TRBV4-3
CASSQDADSYEQYF
TGCGCCAGCAGCCAAGACGCGGACTCCTACGAGCAGTACTTC